This T cell receptor (beta chain) came from a study of cytomegalovirus exposure and HLA in healthy donors. PCR involved 60 Vbeta and 13 Jbeta primers. Generated by immunoSEQ multiplex PCR, the TCRdb table keeps only in-frame clones and is missing some. Among about 150,000 clones listed, around 80% were seen once. Sequenced sample: PBMCs. This clonotype originated in a woman aged 45-65 years in good health and CMV-seropositive.

The CDR3 protein is CASSSVGTPNTEAFF. The DNA for the CDR3 is TGTGCCAGCAGCTCGGTCGGGACACCCAACACTGAAGCTTTCTTT. The chain is built from TRBV11-3 and TRBJ1-1; tentative D call: TRBD1 (6 bases). Germline V gene sequence: CDR1 SGHNT, CDR2 YENEEA. There are 15 residues in the CDR3. V gave up 4 bases and J gave up 2 bases, with 14 bases separating them.